Presented here are 31 T cell receptor beta chains from one specimen sequenced in a study of blood T cell repertoires in COVID-19. Only in-frame clones appear in the TCRdb table, and some are missing; sequencing was by immunoSEQ multiplex PCR. The repertoire holds 300,000 to 400,000 clones, with around nine tenths as singletons. Sequencing was done on a sample of peripheral blood. These receptors all stem from an older woman with COVID-19, enrolled during active disease.

In its sample, this clone was seen a few times. The CDR3 spells CASSPGGLRGYTF. The CDR3 region has the DNA TGTGCCAGCTCACCAGGCGGGCTTAGGGGCTACACCTTC. V is TRBV18 and J is TRBJ1-2, with D unclear. This CDR3 region has 13 residues. Per germline, CDR1 KGHSH and CDR2 LQKENI. V gave up 2 bases and J gave up 8 bases, with 12 bases separating them.

This clone occurred a few times. The V call is TRBV28, the J call TRBJ2-2; weak D call: TRBD1 (6 bases). The CDR3 length is 15 residues. The germline CDR1 and CDR2 sequences are MDHEN and SYDVKM. Between the trimmed V and J ends, which lost 4 bases and 2 bases, there was a span of 11 bases. CDR3 in DNA: TGTGCCAGCAGTTCCACAGGGCAAAACACCGGGGAGCTGTTTTTT. Translating it yields CASSSTGQNTGELFF. Looking up the rest from reference TRBV28 and TRBJ2-2 gives the full variable domain: DVKVTQSSRYLVKRTGEKVFLECVQDMDHENMFWYRQDPGLGLRLIYFSYDVKMKEKGDIPEGYSVSREKKERFSLILESASTNQTSMYLCASSSTGQNTGELFFGEGSRLTVL.

The genes are TRBV29-1 and TRBJ1-2; possible D gene TRBD1, 5 bases. In germline, CDR1 is SQVTM, CDR2 ANQGSEA. V lost 7 bases and J lost 8, with 14 bases in between. The CDR3 is made up of 11 amino acids. CDR3 nucleotide sequence: TGCAGCGCCCCGGGACTTCGGGGCTACACCTTC. Translating it yields CSAPGLRGYTF.

The chain has TRBV11-2 and TRBJ1-4; TRBD1 matches at 7 bases. Trimming cost V 4 bases and J 4 bases; bases outside gene matches: 3. Germline V gene data show CDR1 as SGHAT and CDR2 as FQNNGV. This CDR3 comprises 14 residues. Written as DNA, the CDR3 is TGTGCCAGCAGCTCCGGGACAGATAATGAAAAACTGTTTTTT. Encoded protein: CASSSGTDNEKLFF.

The J gene is TRBJ2-5, the V gene TRBV9, with D possibly matching TRBD2 (5 bases). CDR3 size: 14 residues. Between the trimmed V and J ends, which lost 0 bases and 6 bases, there was a span of 12 bases. The germline V gene has CDR1 SGDLS and CDR2 YYNGEE. The CDR3 sequence is CASSVEPGMKTQYF. The CDR3 coding sequence is TGTGCCAGCAGCGTAGAACCGGGGATGAAGACCCAGTACTTC.

The chain is built from TRBV18 and TRBJ2-5; 7 nucleotides agree with TRBD2. The germline gives CDR1 KGHSH, CDR2 LQKENI. This CDR3 has 15 amino acids. The junction had 5 bases not matched to a gene; V was cut back by 3 bases and J by 1 base. The DNA for the CDR3 is TGTGCCAGCTCACCGGGGGGGACTCGCCAAGAGACCCAGTACTTC. Encoded protein: CASSPGGTRQETQYF.

J is TRBJ1-2 and V is TRBV2; 7 nucleotides align to TRBD1. The CDR3 runs to 16 residues. The J segment lost 3 bases and the V segment lost 6 bases, leaving 13 bases of the junction unmatched. CDR1 and CDR2 from the germline V gene are SNHLY and FYNNEI. The CDR3 coding sequence is TGTGCCAGCAGGGGGACAGCTGACAGGACCCACTATGGCTACACCTTC. Protein product: CASRGTADRTHYGYTF.

The chain employs TRBV7-6 and TRBJ2-7, with 7 bases lining up with TRBD2. This CDR3 is 13 amino acids long. Germline V CDR1 and CDR2: SGHVS, FNYEAQ. With V trimmed by 5 bases and J by 3 bases, 4 bases remained unmatched. CDR3 amino acids: CASSLGTNYEQYF. CDR3 coding DNA: TGTGCCAGCAGCCTAGGGACTAACTACGAGCAGTACTTC.

The CDR3 DNA follows: TGTGCCAGTAGTATTGGGGACACAGACACCATATATTTT. This gives the protein CASSIGDTDTIYF. This sequence joins TRBV19 and TRBJ1-3; the D gene is possibly TRBD1 (6 bases). This CDR3 contains 13 residues. Trimming stripped 3 bases from V and 8 bases from J, with 11 bases between. The germline CDR1 and CDR2 sequences are LNHDA and SQIVND (reference sequence).

The chain joins TRBV27 to TRBJ1-1; D possibly corresponds to TRBD1 (5 bases). The CDR3 totals 15 residues. V dropped 3 bases and J dropped 0 bases, with 11 bases sitting between them. Germline loops: CDR1 MNHEY, CDR2 SMNVEV (reference sequence). The chain's CDR3 is CASSFSGRVNTEAFF. CDR3 in DNA: TGTGCCAGCAGTTTTTCGGGCAGGGTGAACACTGAAGCTTTCTTT.

The chain couples TRBV6-5 to TRBJ2-2; possible D gene TRBD2, 6 bases. From germline, CDR1 is MNHEY and CDR2 SVGAGI. The germline V and J ends were trimmed by 2 bases and 6 bases, with 13 bases remaining between them. The CDR3 is made up of 15 amino acids. The CDR3 DNA reads TGTGCCAGCAGTTACCGACTAGTCAGCCCCGGGGAGCTGTTTTTT. Encoded protein: CASSYRLVSPGELFF.

The rearrangement uses TRBV7-2 and TRBJ2-3; 7 bases agree with TRBD2. This CDR3 has 15 residues. Trimming at V came to 5 bases and at J to 2 bases, leaving 7 bases not matched to a gene. Germline V lookup: CDR1 SGHTA, CDR2 FQGNSA. This CDR3 is CASSHSGAVTDTQYF. The CDR3 DNA follows: TGTGCCAGCAGCCACAGCGGGGCCGTCACAGATACGCAGTATTTT.

The chain employs TRBV19 and TRBJ1-1; 8 bases are a match to TRBD1. The junction had 11 bases not matched to a gene; V was cut back by 5 bases and J by 6 bases. Germline CDR1 reads LNHDA; CDR2 reads SQIVND (reference sequence). This CDR3 has 15 amino acids. The CDR3 region has the DNA TGTGCCAGTAGTCCCATGGGCAGGGGGCTCGCTGAAGCTTTCTTT. This encodes CASSPMGRGLAEAFF.

This chain links TRBV21-1 with TRBJ1-2; the DNA was not used to check the table's D call, TRBD1. TRBV21-1 is designated a pseudogene. The length of the CDR3 is 17 residues. In DNA form, the CDR3 reads TGTGCCAGCAGCAAAGTGGTCAGGCCCGATACTAACTATGGCTACACCTTC. This encodes CASSKVVRPDTNYGYTF.

The chain uses TRBV9 and TRBJ1-2, with 9 bases fitting TRBD1. The CDR3 length is 14 residues. The V gene end was trimmed by 6 bases and the J gene end by 3 bases; junction bases not matched to a gene: 6. Germline values: CDR1 SGDLS, CDR2 YYNGEE. The CDR3 DNA is TGTGCCAGCACCCCGGGACAGGGTGACTATGGCTACACCTTC. This translates into CASTPGQGDYGYTF. The whole variable domain, filled in from reference TRBV9 and TRBJ1-2, reads DSGVTQTPKHLITATGQRVTLRCSPRSGDLSVYWYQQSLDQGLQFLIQYYNGEERAKGNILERFSAQQFPDLHSELNLSSLELGDSALYFCASTPGQGDYGYTFGSGTRLTVV.

V gene TRBV5-6 combines with J gene TRBJ2-3; 14 nucleotides match TRBD2. The CDR3 length is 16 residues. The V and J ends lost 5 bases and 8 bases, in that order; junction bases with no gene match: 10. CDR1 and CDR2 from the germline V gene are SGHDT and YYEEEE. The CDR3 loop is CASRRMTSGGDGTQYF. DNA of the CDR3: TGTGCCAGCAGACGAATGACTAGCGGGGGGGATGGTACGCAGTATTTT.

V gene TRBV29-1 combines with J gene TRBJ2-3; TRBD2 matches at 12 bases. The CDR3 loop spans 18 amino acids. The junction had 16 bases not matched to a gene; V was cut back by 7 bases and J by 2 bases. From germline, CDR1 is SQVTM and CDR2 ANQGSEA. The CDR3 nucleotides read TGCAGCGGAAACAATCCGGAGGCTAGCGGGGGGGACACAGATACGCAGTATTTT. The encoded protein is CSGNNPEASGGDTDTQYF.

This clone occurred once. The chain uses TRBV5-4 and TRBJ2-3; the D is unclear. Germline values: CDR1 SGHNT, CDR2 YYREEE (reference sequence). V gave up 4 bases and J gave up 2 bases, with 14 bases separating them. The CDR3 spans 15 residues. CDR3 nucleotides: TGTGCCAGCAGCCCTGCTTGGCCTTCCACAGATACGCAGTATTTT. Encoded protein: CASSPAWPSTDTQYF.

The J gene is TRBJ2-1, the V gene TRBV11-3; TRBD1 aligns across 10 bases. The germline gives CDR1 SGHNT, CDR2 YENEEA. The CDR3 sequence is 17 residues long. After removal of 0 bases from V and 5 bases from J, the junction contained 7 bases not matched to a gene. CDR3 sequence reads: CASSLDGRDRGNNEQFF. CDR3 sequence (DNA): TGTGCCAGCAGCTTAGATGGGCGGGACAGGGGAAACAATGAGCAGTTCTTC.

The rearrangement links TRBV19 to TRBJ2-5; TRBD2 is a possible D gene (7 bases). The CDR3 runs 16 residues. Trimming removed 3 bases from V and 2 bases from J, with 16 bases in between. Germline lookup yields CDR1 LNHDA and CDR2 SQIVND (reference sequence). The CDR3 DNA sequence: TGTGCCAGTAGTATCCAGAAGGGGGGGGAACAAGAGACCCAGTACTTC. Translation: CASSIQKGGEQETQYF.

The chain couples TRBV9 to TRBJ2-7; 7 bases align to TRBD1. This CDR3 region has 14 residues. V shed 7 bases, J shed 7 bases, and the junction held 14 bases outside the gene matches. The germline gives CDR1 SGDLS, CDR2 YYNGEE. In DNA form, the CDR3 reads TGTGCCAGCGGGGGTACAGCGGTGGGACAGGAGCAGTACTTC. Its protein product is CASGGTAVGQEQYF. Filled out from reference TRBV9 and TRBJ2-7, the complete variable domain reads DSGVTQTPKHLITATGQRVTLRCSPRSGDLSVYWYQQSLDQGLQFLIQYYNGEERAKGNILERFSAQQFPDLHSELNLSSLELGDSALYFCASGGTAVGQEQYFGPGTRLTVT.

This clone was seen once. The chain is built from TRBV15 and TRBJ1-2, with D possibly TRBD1 on 6 matching bases. Germline-derived CDR1 and CDR2 are LNHNV and YYDKDF (reference sequence). CDR3 length: 15 residues. V dropped 2 bases and J dropped 6 bases, with 16 bases sitting between them. CDR3 in DNA: TGTGCCACCAGCAGATCCAGGGGTGAGGGTCATGGCTACACCTTC. Protein sequence: CATSRSRGEGHGYTF.

The V gene is TRBV6-6, the J gene TRBJ2-7, with TRBD1 matching 7 bases. CDR3 length: 12 amino acids. The V segment lost 6 bases and the J segment 6 bases; nucleotides outside the gene matches: 5. CDR1 and CDR2 from the germline V gene are MNHNY and SVGAGI (reference sequence). Here the CDR3 reads CASRRQGREQYF. CDR3 nucleotide sequence: TGTGCCAGCAGAAGACAGGGACGCGAGCAGTACTTC.

The rearrangement links TRBV19 to TRBJ1-1; 10 bases are shared with TRBD1. The germline V gene has CDR1 LNHDA and CDR2 SQIVND (reference sequence). The length of the CDR3 is 16 residues. V lost 3 bases and J lost 5; bases outside the gene matches: 9. The DNA of the CDR3 is TGTGCCAGTAGTATCTCCCCGGACAGGGGGTGGACTGAAGCTTTCTTT. Residues: CASSISPDRGWTEAFF.

J is TRBJ1-5 and V is TRBV7-3; D is ambiguous. The CDR3 runs to 13 residues. Germline-derived CDR1 and CDR2 are SGHTA and FQGTGA. V lost 2 bases to trimming and J lost 7 bases, with 9 bases between them. CDR3: CASSLAVLQPQHF. CDR3 sequence (DNA): TGTGCCAGCAGCTTAGCGGTTTTACAGCCCCAGCATTTT.

The V and J genes are TRBV5-1 and TRBJ2-2, with TRBD1 matching 9 bases. Trimming removed 3 bases from V and 3 bases from J; junction bases left unmatched: 3. The CDR3 length is 15 residues. In germline, CDR1 is SGHRS, CDR2 YFSETQ. The CDR3 region is CASSSGQGHTGELFF. In DNA form, the CDR3 reads TGCGCCAGCAGCTCGGGACAGGGACACACCGGGGAGCTGTTTTTT.

CDR3 protein: CASRIQGSVGNQPQHF. CDR3 bases: TGTGCCAGCAGGATACAGGGCTCGGTGGGCAATCAGCCCCAGCATTTT. The gene calls are TRBV27 and TRBJ1-5; tentatively, D is TRBD1 (6 bases). The CDR3 runs to 16 residues. V lost 6 bases, J lost 2 bases, and 17 bases lay in between. Germline V CDR1 and CDR2: MNHEY, SMNVEV (reference sequence).

The count of this clone is one. The J gene is TRBJ1-2, the V gene TRBV7-8, with no clear D. The germline CDR1 and CDR2 sequences are SGHVS and FQNEAQ. V lost 1 base and J lost 8, with 17 bases in between. The CDR3 loop spans 15 amino acids. CDR3 bases: TGTGCCAGCAGCTTAGAGGTTGGGCCCGGCGGGGGCTACACCTTC. This encodes CASSLEVGPGGGYTF.

This chain connects TRBV4-2 to TRBJ2-7, with a weak D call TRBD1 (6 bases). Germline V gives CDR1 LGHNA, CDR2 YNFKEQ. The CDR3 is made up of 14 amino acids. Trimming stripped 1 base from V and 4 bases from J, with 11 bases between. The CDR3 sequence: CASSQGTQGYEQYF. The CDR3 region has the DNA TGTGCCAGCAGCCAAGGTACGCAGGGGTACGAGCAGTACTTC.

The chain employs TRBV7-3 and TRBJ1-1; D call uncertain. V was pared by 2 bases and J by 5 bases, with 12 bases between. There are 14 residues in the CDR3. Germline CDR1 is SGHTA and CDR2 is FQGTGA. The CDR3 region is CASSLRADGTEAFF. The CDR3 DNA is TGTGCCAGCAGCTTACGAGCGGACGGGACTGAAGCTTTCTTT.

CDR3 coding DNA: TGTGCCTGGAGGCCGGGACATACGATTTTAGCCAAAAACATTCAGTACTTC. Residues: CAWRPGHTILAKNIQYF. The chain is built from TRBV30 and TRBJ2-4, with D possibly matching TRBD1 (6 bases). This CDR3 has 17 amino acids. Trimming stripped 3 bases from V and 0 bases from J, with 18 bases between. The germline CDR1 and CDR2 sequences are GTSNPN and SVGIG (reference sequence).